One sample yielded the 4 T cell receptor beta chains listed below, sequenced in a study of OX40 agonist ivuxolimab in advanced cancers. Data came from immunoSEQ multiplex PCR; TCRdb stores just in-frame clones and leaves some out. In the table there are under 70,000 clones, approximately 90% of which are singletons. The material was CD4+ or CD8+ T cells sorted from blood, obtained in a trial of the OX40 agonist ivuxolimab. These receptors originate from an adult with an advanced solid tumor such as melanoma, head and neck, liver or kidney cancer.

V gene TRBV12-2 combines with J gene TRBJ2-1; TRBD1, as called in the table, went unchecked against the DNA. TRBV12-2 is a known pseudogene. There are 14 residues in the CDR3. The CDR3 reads CASRLVQGYNEQFF. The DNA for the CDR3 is TGTGCAAGTCGCTTAGTGCAGGGCTACAATGAGCAGTTCTTC.

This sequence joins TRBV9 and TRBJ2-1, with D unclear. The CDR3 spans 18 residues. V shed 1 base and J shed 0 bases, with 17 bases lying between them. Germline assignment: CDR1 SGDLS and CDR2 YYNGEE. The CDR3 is CASSVNPFEESSYNEQFF. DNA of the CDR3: TGTGCCAGCAGCGTAAATCCTTTTGAGGAGAGCTCCTACAATGAGCAGTTCTTC.

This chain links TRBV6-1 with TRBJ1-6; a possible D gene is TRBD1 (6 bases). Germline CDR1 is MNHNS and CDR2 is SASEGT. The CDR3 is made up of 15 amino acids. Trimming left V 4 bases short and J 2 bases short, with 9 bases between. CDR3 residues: CASSGGGAYNSPLHF. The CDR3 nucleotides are TGTGCCAGCAGTGGAGGGGGTGCCTATAATTCACCCCTCCACTTT.

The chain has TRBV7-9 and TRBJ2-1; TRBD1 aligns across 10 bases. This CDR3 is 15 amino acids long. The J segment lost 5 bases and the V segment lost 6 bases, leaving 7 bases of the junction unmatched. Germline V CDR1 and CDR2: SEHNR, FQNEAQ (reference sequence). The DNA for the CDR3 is TGTGCCAGCAGTTCCGGGACAGGGGTTAACAATGAGCAGTTCTTC. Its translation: CASSSGTGVNNEQFF. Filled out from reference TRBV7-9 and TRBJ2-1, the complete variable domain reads DTGVSQNPRHKITKRGQNVTFRCDPISEHNRLYWYRQTLGQGPEFLTYFQNEAQLEKSRLLSDRFSAERPKGSFSTLEIQRTEQGDSAMYLCASSSGTGVNNEQFFGPGTRLTVL.